This T cell receptor beta chain was sequenced for a study of identical twins (dated by TCRdb to 2016 to 2017). Looking at the study overall: To test whether fetal clonotypes persist, the study used deep sequencing on TCR alpha and beta repertoires from monozygotic twins, unrelated adults of various ages, and cord blood. Replicate twin experiments were performed at different times using different library preparation protocols to rule out contamination.

Every donor was a healthy Caucasian. The study also sequenced three unrelated non-twin adults: a male aged 18 to 29, a male aged 50 to 59 and a female aged 50 to 59. Miltenyi CD45RO+ enrichment and human naive T-cell isolation kits were used to isolate memory (CD45RO+) and naive T cells from PBMC. Preparation of the library involved 5' RACE. Instrument used: Illumina HiSeq 2000. Template switching added a universal primer binding site, and the final cDNA carried a unique molecular identifier that allowed TCR cDNA molecules to be counted accurately. First-strand cDNA for TCR alpha and beta chains was synthesized from specific primers in the conserved constant-segment region. To control for contamination, each cDNA library was double barcoded with a SMART-Mk sample barcode plus Illumina barcodes. Two successive PCR steps introduced TruSeq adapter sequences along with Illumina sample barcodes. TCR alpha and beta cDNA libraries were sequenced on the Illumina HiSeq platform with custom primers. In the source study's methods: MiGEC processed the raw reads to extract unique molecular identifiers, while MiXCR was used to determine the CDR3 positions. For each individual, recombination models were inferred using an EM algorithm with the repgenHMM and IGoR tools. The analysis of shared clonotypes was done with the tcR package in R, with sharing normalized by the product of cloneset sizes. To study raw recombination free of thymic and clonal selection effects, out-of-frame nonproductive sequences were analyzed. The public reads were reprocessed in TCRdb via fastp at Q25 and MiXCR, keeping in-frame beta chains. Rows are combined by CDR3 protein, so each entry shows the most common genes and DNA. TCRdb, rather than the study authors, made the V and J calls. In all, the sample holds some 330,000 distinct CDR3 sequences, and 9% to 10% of those were seen once. Over 7% of the sample lies in the top ten.

Results and caveats for the whole study, not just this receptor: Because the same donors could not be followed over many years, the conclusions depended on cross-sectional statistical analysis. Compared with coincidental sharing between unrelated individuals, out-of-frame TCR alpha sequences shared between twins had an excess of sequences with low generation probability. Out-of-frame TCR alpha sharing in monozygotic twins was systematically underestimated by recombination models, whereas sharing between unrelated individuals was in agreement with the recombination models. A weaker excess of twin sharing was found in beta out-of-frame sequences because the signal-to-noise ratio was lowered by fewer shared sequences. Fewer insertions were carried by abundant cord blood beta clonotypes, a similar but weaker trend appeared in young adult naive repertoires, and no such trend appeared in memory repertoires. Zero-insertion analyses could be partly confounded by invariant T cells such as MAIT and iNKT, although diverse VJ usage argued against such confounding for most clonotypes.

CDR1 and CDR2 are read off the germline V gene as SGHRS and YFSETQ. Trimmed from V: 6 bases; trimmed from J: 9 bases; junction bases lacking a gene match: 13. The CDR3 contains 15 residues, cysteine and phenylalanine counted. Only CDR3 DNA is held: 45 bases, read in frame from base 1. This clonotype was counted a few times. The specificity of this receptor is unknown. Per-base quality was not reported, and no clone a single base away is much larger than it. Sample: naive T cells sorted from blood. The cell subset or site label for this specimen denotes: cells isolated with a human naive T-cell isolation kit. This TCR was recovered from a woman in her fifties or sixties in good health. The receptor chain draws on TRBV5-1 and TRBJ2-1; TRBD2 lines up with 9 middle nucleotides. The nucleotide sequence is given as TGCGCCAGCATGCGGACTAGCGTTTCTCCGTTTGAGCAGTTCTTC. The translation is CASMRTSVSPFEQFF.